The 21 T cell receptor beta chains presented below share a single source sample, sequenced in a study of cytomegalovirus exposure and HLA in healthy donors. With 60 Vbeta and 13 Jbeta primers, the PCR was carried out. TCRdb's table, derived via immunoSEQ multiplex PCR, lists solely in-frame clones and lacks some. The sample has around 150,000 clones, 75% to 80% seen once. Sequencing input: PBMCs. The receptors were sampled from a man aged 50 to 60 in good health and CMV-seropositive.

The V and J genes are TRBV7-2 and TRBJ1-5, with D possibly matching TRBD1 (5 bases). The V and J ends lost 5 bases and 4 bases respectively, with 9 bases between them. Germline-derived CDR1 and CDR2 are SGHTA and FQGNSA. This CDR3 spans 13 amino acids. CDR3 DNA: TGTGCCAGCAGCATCCAGGGTAATCAGCCCCAGCATTTT. This sequence encodes CASSIQGNQPQHF.

V and J are TRBV2 and TRBJ2-6; TRBD1 matches at 7 bases. Germline CDR1 is SNHLY and CDR2 is FYNNEI. V shed 5 bases, J shed 3 bases, and the junction held 4 bases outside the gene matches. This CDR3 contains 15 residues. Written as DNA, the CDR3 is TGTGCCAGCAGTTCGCAGGGGGTTGGGGCCAACGTCCTGACTTTC. It yields the protein CASSSQGVGANVLTF. Combining the CDR3 with reference TRBV2 and TRBJ2-6 gives the whole variable domain EPEVTQTPSHQVTQMGQEVILRCVPISNHLYFYWYRQILGQKVEFLVSFYNNEISEKSEIFDDQFSVERPDGSNFTLKIRSTKLEDSAMYFCASSSQGVGANVLTFGAGSRLTVL.

This clone appeared a few times. The chain uses TRBV2 and TRBJ1-1; D is uncertain. Germline loops: CDR1 SNHLY, CDR2 FYNNEI. Trimming cost V 4 bases and J 4 bases, with 13 bases left between them. The CDR3 spans 14 residues. This chain's CDR3 is CASSAPERFTEAFF. CDR3 coding DNA: TGTGCCAGCAGTGCACCAGAGCGGTTCACTGAAGCTTTCTTT.

This chain uses TRBV19 with TRBJ1-4, with D possibly TRBD1 on 6 matching bases. The V gene's germline CDR1 is LNHDA and CDR2 SQIVND (reference sequence). The CDR3 has 15 amino acids. V was clipped by 5 bases and J by 4 bases, with 14 bases between them. The CDR3 sequence: CASSGRTAYNEKLFF. The DNA of the CDR3 is TGTGCCAGTAGTGGCCGGACAGCTTATAATGAAAAACTGTTTTTT.

This sequence joins TRBV5-1 and TRBJ1-5; no clear D. The CDR3 consists of 15 residues. With 2 bases removed from V and 3 bases from J, the gap between germline ends came to 12 bases. Germline V gene data show CDR1 as SGHRS and CDR2 as YFSETQ. CDR3: CASSLGGRINQPQHF. CDR3 coding DNA: TGCGCCAGCAGCTTAGGAGGCCGCATCAATCAGCCCCAGCATTTT.

The table lists this clone with a few counts. The chain links TRBV28 to TRBJ2-7, with a tentative D call TRBD2 (5 bases). Trimming took off 6 bases at V and 3 bases at J, with 12 bases between the two ends. Germline V gene lookup returns CDR1 MDHEN and CDR2 SYDVKM. The CDR3 covers 13 residues. CDR3 nucleotide sequence: TGTGCCAGCAGCTTCGCGGGCCACTACGAGCAGTACGTC. It translates to CASSFAGHYEQYV.

V usage is TRBV7-2 and J usage is TRBJ2-1; the D gene is possibly TRBD1 (6 bases). V was shortened by 4 bases and J by 4 bases, with 14 bases between the two germline ends. The CDR3 runs to 15 residues. From germline, CDR1 is SGHTA and CDR2 FQGNSA. As DNA, the CDR3 is TGTGCCAGCAGCTCCGAAGTGGGGGCATACAATGAGCAGTTCTTC. This codes for CASSSEVGAYNEQFF.

The CDR3 bases are TGTGCTAGTGGTTCAACCGGGACTAGCGATATATCTAGCACAGATACGCAGTATTTT. This codes for CASGSTGTSDISSTDTQYF. This chain links TRBV12-5 with TRBJ2-3; TRBD2 matches 10 bases. V trimming: 4 bases; J trimming: 0 bases; junction bases outside the gene matches: 13. CDR1 and CDR2 (germline): LGHNT, FRNRAP. The CDR3 covers 19 residues.

There are a few counts of this clone. This chain links TRBV2 with TRBJ1-4; 11 nucleotides match TRBD1. V dropped 6 bases and J dropped 7; count of bases not matched to a gene: 4. From germline, CDR1 is SNHLY and CDR2 FYNNEI. CDR3 length equals 14 residues. DNA for the CDR3: TGTGCCAGCAGACCCGGGACAGGGGGTGAAAAACTGTTTTTT. Protein product: CASRPGTGGEKLFF.

CDR3: CASSSLDISTDTQYF. CDR3 coding DNA: TGTGCCAGCAGTTCCTTGGACATCAGCACAGATACGCAGTATTTT. The chain has TRBV28 and TRBJ2-3; a weak D match, TRBD1 (5 bases). Germline V CDR1 and CDR2: MDHEN, SYDVKM. This CDR3 comprises 15 residues. V shed 4 bases and J shed 0 bases, with 11 bases lying between them.

V is TRBV4-3 and J is TRBJ1-1; weak D call: TRBD1 (6 bases). Germline V gene lookup returns CDR1 LGHNA and CDR2 YSLEER. There are 16 residues in the CDR3. V was trimmed by 1 base and J by 1 base, leaving 13 bases between them. The CDR3 DNA follows: TGCGCCAGCAGCCAAGTTGAAAACAGGGAGAACACTGAAGCTTTCTTT. Protein: CASSQVENRENTEAFF.

The chain uses TRBV28 and TRBJ2-7, with no clear D. CDR1 and CDR2 (germline): MDHEN, SYDVKM. V was clipped by 6 bases and J by 0 bases, with 6 bases between them. The CDR3 totals 12 residues. Here the CDR3 reads CASRSHSYEQYF. CDR3 nucleotides: TGTGCCAGCAGGAGCCACTCCTACGAGCAGTACTTC.

This clone appeared once. The chain couples TRBV27 to TRBJ1-6; no clear D. V was trimmed by 8 bases and J by 8 bases, leaving 13 bases between them. Germline V gene lookup returns CDR1 MNHEY and CDR2 SMNVEV (reference sequence). The CDR3 runs 13 residues. The CDR3 loop reads CASYTSPDSPLHF. CDR3 nucleotides: TGTGCCAGCTACACGTCTCCCGATTCACCCCTCCACTTT.

This rearrangement joins TRBV19 to TRBJ1-5; unclear D gene. The CDR3 runs to 12 residues. Germline V lookup: CDR1 LNHDA, CDR2 SQIVND (reference sequence). Trimming left V 1 base short and J 7 bases short, with 5 bases between. The CDR3 nucleotides are TGTGCCAGTAGTATAGGGGCCCAGCCCCAGCATTTT. Translation gives CASSIGAQPQHF. Full variable domain (missing parts from reference TRBV19 and TRBJ1-5): DGGITQSPKYLFRKEGQNVTLSCEQNLNHDAMYWYRQDPGQGLRLIYYSQIVNDFQKGDIAEGYSVSREKKESFPLTVTSAQKNPTAFYLCASSIGAQPQHFGDGTRLSIL.

The CDR3 spells CASTTDRLGYNEQFF. CDR3 sequence (DNA): TGTGCCAGCACCACCGACAGGCTGGGTTACAATGAGCAGTTCTTC. The chain is built from TRBV6-1 and TRBJ2-1; D might be TRBD1 (6 bases). The germline V and J ends were trimmed by 7 bases and 4 bases, with 17 bases remaining between them. The CDR3 is 15 amino acids. Looked up from germline, CDR1 is MNHNS and CDR2 is SASEGT.

The chain joins TRBV15 to TRBJ2-3; tentative D call: TRBD2 (7 bases). Between the trimmed V and J ends, which lost 3 bases and 2 bases, there was a span of 15 bases. Germline lookup yields CDR1 LNHNV and CDR2 YYDKDF (reference sequence). The length of the CDR3 is 16 residues. The CDR3 protein is CATSSGRRGPTDTQYF. CDR3 coding DNA: TGTGCCACCAGCAGCGGCCGGCGGGGGCCCACAGATACGCAGTATTTT.

This chain links TRBV6-5 with TRBJ1-6; 8 bases agree with TRBD1. This CDR3 has 15 amino acids. Germline V gene sequence: CDR1 MNHEY, CDR2 SVGAGI. V shed 0 bases, J shed 8 bases, and the junction held 3 bases outside the gene matches. As DNA, the CDR3 is TGTGCCAGCAGTTACTCTATGACAGGGGATTCACCCCTCCACTTT. This translates into CASSYSMTGDSPLHF.

This clone was found a few times. Written as DNA, the CDR3 is TGTGCCAGCAGCTCGGGACAGAGGCAAGATACGCAGTATTTT. Residues: CASSSGQRQDTQYF. This sequence joins TRBV11-3 and TRBJ2-3; 7 bases are a match to TRBD1. CDR1 SGHNT and CDR2 YENEEA come from the germline V gene. V lost 4 bases to trimming and J lost 5 bases; unmatched junction nucleotides: 6. This CDR3 spans 14 amino acids.

The chain couples TRBV6-5 to TRBJ1-1; TRBD1 matches at 7 bases. The CDR3 spans 15 residues. The V segment lost 7 bases and the J segment 1 base; nucleotides outside the gene matches: 9. Germline values: CDR1 MNHEY, CDR2 SVGAGI. The CDR3 is CASKREGAANTEAFF. CDR3 nucleotides: TGTGCCAGCAAGAGAGAGGGGGCCGCGAACACTGAAGCTTTCTTT.

The chain links TRBV15 to TRBJ2-3, with D uncertain. Germline assignment: CDR1 LNHNV and CDR2 YYDKDF (reference sequence). V lost 1 base and J 10 bases, leaving 6 bases between the germline ends. CDR3 size: 11 residues. The CDR3 protein is CATSRVLAQYF. The CDR3 coding sequence is TGTGCCACCAGCAGAGTTCTCGCGCAGTATTTT.

In this sample, this clone turned up many times. CDR3: CASSQSGQLAFF. DNA of the CDR3: TGTGCCAGCAGCCAATCGGGGCAGCTAGCTTTCTTT. This rearrangement joins TRBV16 to TRBJ1-1, with D possibly being TRBD1 (5 bases). Germline lookup yields CDR1 KGHSY and CDR2 FQNENV. The CDR3 runs 12 residues. Trimming shortened V by 0 bases and J by 10 bases, and 9 bases separated the two germline ends.